The 5 T cell receptor beta chains reported below all come from one sample, sequenced in a study of shared clonotypes between healthy human individuals. TCRdb's table, derived via immunoSEQ multiplex PCR, lists solely in-frame clones and lacks some. The profile shows hundreds of thousands of clones, approximately 73% of them singletons. What was sequenced was memory CD4+ T cells sorted from blood. Subset in this sample: CD45RA-negative fraction. Receptor source: a woman aged 30 to 39 in good health.

This rearrangement joins TRBV2 to TRBJ1-1; TRBD1 is a possible D gene (5 bases). The CDR3 has 14 amino acids. Germline lookup yields CDR1 SNHLY and CDR2 FYNNEI. Trimming left V 6 bases short and J 5 bases short, with 16 bases between. The CDR3 is CASSAGTRGTEAFF. The CDR3 nucleotides read TGTGCCAGCAGCGCCGGGACTCGCGGGACTGAAGCTTTCTTT.

The chain joins TRBV7-3 to TRBJ2-5; 10 bases match TRBD2. V shed 2 bases, J shed 7 bases, and the junction held 4 bases outside the gene matches. CDR1 is SGHTA, CDR2 FQGTGA, per germline. The CDR3 totals 14 residues. The CDR3 is CASSLASGSGTQYF. The DNA for the CDR3 is TGTGCCAGCAGCTTAGCTAGCGGGAGTGGGACCCAGTACTTC.

About this clone: This sample also contains other DNA sequences that code for the same CDR3. This rearrangement joins TRBV2 to TRBJ2-2; D gene ambiguous. With 6 bases removed from V and 1 base from J, the gap between germline ends came to 6 bases. This CDR3 has 13 amino acids. Germline-derived CDR1 and CDR2 are SNHLY and FYNNEI. Here the CDR3 reads CASRRQNTGELFF. CDR3 bases: TGTGCCAGCAGGAGACAGAACACCGGGGAGCTGTTTTTT.

This clone came up a few times. The V call is TRBV5-1, the J call TRBJ2-5; D is unresolved. Germline CDR1 reads SGHRS; CDR2 reads YFSETQ. The CDR3 has 15 amino acids. Trimming removed 4 bases from V and 9 bases from J, with 22 bases in between. The CDR3 is CASSRSDPSRQSQYF. The DNA for the CDR3 is TGCGCCAGCAGCCGATCAGACCCCAGTCGTCAGTCCCAGTACTTC.

The V gene is TRBV4-1, the J gene TRBJ2-7; TRBD1 aligns across 9 bases. The J segment lost 2 bases and the V segment lost 2 bases, leaving 4 bases of the junction unmatched. The length of the CDR3 is 15 residues. Germline values: CDR1 MGHRA, CDR2 YSYEKL. CDR3 nucleotide sequence: TGCGCCAGCAGCCAAATACGGGACAGGGCCTACGAGCAGTACTTC. This codes for CASSQIRDRAYEQYF.